The source of this TCR beta chain is a study of cytomegalovirus exposure and HLA in healthy donors. Overall study context: An analysis done earlier identified 90 million to 120 million unique TCR beta sequences from about 179 million T cells. Whole-study findings and limits: A prior analysis recorded that most TCR beta V segments were productive about 87% or about 30% of the time. There were 164 TCR beta chains listed as cytomegalovirus-associated. Of the V segments, some could not be distinguished, including TRBV6-2 and TRBV6-3, and were excluded.

Note on this clone: Antigen unknown.

The PCR employed 60 Vbeta primers together with 13 Jbeta primers. The table came from immunoSEQ multiplex PCR; TCRdb's copy has only in-frame clones and leaves some out. The data show 150,000 to 200,000 clones, 80% seen once. This CDR3 region has 15 residues. V was cut by 6 bases and J by 4 bases, with 15 bases left in between. The germline V gene encodes CDR1 MNHEY and CDR2 SVGAGI. This TCR was recovered from a man aged 18 to 35 in good health and CMV-seropositive. Input material: PBMCs. The chain uses TRBV6-5 and TRBJ1-4; maybe TRBD1 (6 bases). The CDR3 protein is CASRPWGQSNEKLFF. As DNA, the CDR3 is TGTGCCAGCAGACCCTGGGGGCAAAGTAATGAAAAACTGTTTTTT.